These 27 T cell receptor beta chains came from one sample sequenced in a study of OX40 agonist ivuxolimab in advanced cancers. Measured with immunoSEQ multiplex PCR; TCRdb has only the in-frame clones, and not every one. The sample consists of 100,000 or so clones, 65% to 90% of them appearing once. Material: CD4+ or CD8+ T cells sorted from blood, obtained in a trial of the OX40 agonist ivuxolimab. The source of these receptors is an adult with an advanced solid tumor such as melanoma, head and neck, liver or kidney cancer.

This chain uses TRBV9 with TRBJ1-3; 7 bases line up with TRBD1. The CDR3 spans 15 residues. The junction had 6 bases not matched to a gene; V was cut back by 6 bases and J by 0 bases. Germline V lookup: CDR1 SGDLS, CDR2 YYNGEE. CDR3 residues: CASTPEGASGNTIYF. CDR3 DNA: TGTGCCAGCACCCCGGAGGGGGCCTCTGGAAACACCATATATTTT.

The CDR3 DNA follows: TGTGCCAGCAGGGACAGTGCAACTAATGAAAAACTGTTTTTT. It is translated as CASRDSATNEKLFF. This rearrangement joins TRBV2 to TRBJ1-4, with D maybe TRBD1 (6 bases). The germline CDR1 and CDR2 sequences are SNHLY and FYNNEI. V dropped 6 bases and J dropped 0 bases, with 8 bases sitting between them. This CDR3 contains 14 residues.

The chain joins TRBV6-5 to TRBJ1-2; 8 nucleotides align to TRBD1. The CDR3 has 13 residues. Trimming at V came to 6 bases and at J to 7 bases, leaving 7 bases not matched to a gene. In germline, CDR1 is MNHEY, CDR2 SVGAGI. The CDR3 sequence: CASSPGTGGGYTF. The CDR3 DNA is TGTGCCAGCAGCCCCGGGACAGGTGGTGGCTACACCTTC.

V usage is TRBV27 and J usage is TRBJ2-2; the match to TRBD1 covers 8 bases. Germline V gene data show CDR1 as MNHEY and CDR2 as SMNVEV (reference sequence). With V trimmed by 6 bases and J by 6 bases, 6 bases remained unmatched. The CDR3 covers 14 residues. The CDR3 loop is CASSVRGLSGELFF. The CDR3, as DNA: TGTGCCAGCAGCGTCAGGGGGCTTTCCGGGGAGCTGTTTTTT.

This clone was detected a few times. The chain is built from TRBV7-9 and TRBJ1-2; 8 bases line up with TRBD1. CDR3 size: 15 residues. CDR1 SEHNR and CDR2 FQNEAQ come from the germline V gene (reference sequence). The trim removed 5 bases at V and 4 bases at J, leaving 9 bases unmatched. In nucleotides, the CDR3 is TGTGCCAGCAGCCTCGACAGGGGAGTCGCCTATGGCTACACCTTC. Translated: CASSLDRGVAYGYTF.

The chain carries TRBV5-1 and TRBJ2-6; TRBD1 agrees at 8 bases. V was clipped by 3 bases and J by 3 bases; unmatched bases: 2. This CDR3 comprises 15 residues. From germline, CDR1 is SGHRS and CDR2 YFSETQ. CDR3 DNA: TGCGCCAGCAGCTCACAGGGGGATGGGGCCAACGTCCTGACTTTC. Translating gives CASSSQGDGANVLTF.

V and J are TRBV19 and TRBJ2-2; TRBD2 matches 10 bases. Germline V gene lookup returns CDR1 LNHDA and CDR2 SQIVND (reference sequence). This CDR3 comprises 18 residues. V gave up 3 bases and J gave up 6 bases; unmatched junction bases: 13. DNA for the CDR3: TGTGCCAGTAGTATCTTTGGGACTAGCGTGATTGGGGCCGGGGAGCTGTTTTTT. This encodes CASSIFGTSVIGAGELFF.

This sequence joins TRBV7-2 and TRBJ2-7, with a weak D call TRBD2 (5 bases). CDR1 is SGHTA and CDR2 is FQGNSA in the germline V gene. This CDR3 spans 15 amino acids. V lost 5 bases and J lost 2, with 16 bases in between. CDR3 in DNA: TGTGCCAGCAGCCCCGCTAGCAATAGCCCCTACGAGCAGTACTTC. Amino acid sequence: CASSPASNSPYEQYF.

The V gene is TRBV27, the J gene TRBJ2-3, with 8 nucleotides matching TRBD1. CDR3 size: 12 residues. Germline loops: CDR1 MNHEY, CDR2 SMNVEV (reference sequence). Trimming at V came to 7 bases and at J to 7 bases, leaving 4 bases not matched to a gene. CDR3 in DNA: TGTGCCAGCAAAACAGGGGGTCATACGCAGTATTTT. As protein: CASKTGGHTQYF.

The chain combines TRBV5-1 with TRBJ2-7, with TRBD1 matching 8 bases. Germline values: CDR1 SGHRS, CDR2 YFSETQ. Losses at the gene ends were 4 bases for V and 2 bases for J; bases not matched to a gene: 11. This CDR3 is 16 amino acids long. CDR3 coding DNA: TGCGCCAGCAGCCCGAACGCCCTGGGACAGGCCTACGAGCAGTACTTC. Translating gives CASSPNALGQAYEQYF.

The chain recombines TRBV5-1 with TRBJ2-7; either TRBD1 or TRBD2 may supply D (5 bases each). This CDR3 is 14 amino acids long. Trimming cost V 1 base and J 2 bases, with 10 bases left between them. Germline V lookup: CDR1 SGHRS, CDR2 YFSETQ. The CDR3, as DNA: TGCGCCAGCAGCTTGAGGGGACCACCCTACGAGCAGTACTTC. Protein: CASSLRGPPYEQYF.

The chain links TRBV10-3 to TRBJ2-5; no clear D gene. Germline V CDR1 and CDR2: ENHRY, SYGVKD. The V end was cut by 2 bases, the J end by 1 base, with 5 bases between. CDR3 length: 13 amino acids. DNA for the CDR3: TGTGCCATCAGTGAGGCGTTCCAAGAGACCCAGTACTTC. Protein product: CAISEAFQETQYF.

V and J are TRBV5-1 and TRBJ2-3, with 8 bases matching TRBD2. The CDR3 sequence is 16 residues long. V gave up 4 bases and J gave up 0 bases; unmatched junction bases: 7. CDR1 is SGHRS and CDR2 is YFSETQ in the germline V gene. Here the CDR3 DNA reads TGCGCCAGCAGCACAGCACTAGCGGAGAGCACAGATACGCAGTATTTT. This sequence encodes CASSTALAESTDTQYF.

In nucleotides, the CDR3 is TGTGCCAGCAGCCAAGCGCGGACCAATGAAAAACTGTTTTTT. Its translation: CASSQARTNEKLFF. The rearrangement links TRBV14 to TRBJ1-4; no firm D call. Between the trimmed V and J ends, which lost 1 base and 5 bases, there was a span of 8 bases. Germline CDR1 and CDR2: SGHDN and FVKESK. The CDR3 runs to 14 residues. Drawing the rest from reference TRBV14 and TRBJ1-4, the complete variable domain is EAGVTQFPSHSVIEKGQTVTLRCDPISGHDNLYWYRRVMGKEIKFLLHFVKESKQDESGMPNNRFLAERTGGTYSTLKVQPAELEDSGVYFCASSQARTNEKLFFGSGTQLSVL.

The chain joins TRBV11-3 to TRBJ1-1; tentative D call: TRBD1 (5 bases). The V end was cut by 4 bases, the J end by 0 bases, with 15 bases between. The germline V gene encodes CDR1 SGHNT and CDR2 YENEEA. This CDR3 spans 16 amino acids. CDR3 residues: CASSSPPGHMNTEAFF. The CDR3 DNA is TGTGCCAGCAGCTCTCCCCCAGGGCACATGAACACTGAAGCTTTCTTT.

The genes are TRBV7-3 and TRBJ1-1; D unresolved. CDR1 and CDR2 from the germline V gene are SGHTA and FQGTGA. V lost 0 bases, J lost 3 bases, and 5 bases lay in between. This CDR3 is 13 amino acids long. The CDR3 reads CASSLTPDTEAFF. CDR3 bases: TGTGCCAGCAGCTTAACCCCAGACACTGAAGCTTTCTTT.

The J gene is TRBJ2-3, the V gene TRBV4-2; D gene uncertain. Germline V lookup: CDR1 LGHNA, CDR2 YNFKEQ. The CDR3 spans 13 residues. Trimming stripped 2 bases from V and 5 bases from J, with 8 bases between. The DNA for the CDR3 is TGTGCCAGCAGCCAACATGTCCGAGATACGCAGTATTTT. The encoded protein is CASSQHVRDTQYF.

V usage is TRBV19 and J usage is TRBJ1-2, with unresolved D. Germline CDR1 LNHDA, CDR2 SQIVND (reference sequence). The CDR3 is made up of 14 amino acids. Trimming took off 5 bases at V and 4 bases at J, with 14 bases between the two ends. The CDR3 loop reads CASSRPGPVYGYTF. DNA for the CDR3: TGTGCCAGTAGTCGTCCAGGTCCGGTCTATGGCTACACCTTC.

This clone was seen once. The genes are TRBV6-1 and TRBJ2-7; D not certain. The V end was cut by 4 bases, the J end by 3 bases, with 10 bases between. CDR3 length equals 13 residues. The germline CDR1 and CDR2 sequences are MNHNS and SASEGT. CDR3 residues: CASSATAYYEQYF. The DNA for the CDR3 is TGTGCCAGCAGTGCCACCGCGTACTACGAGCAGTACTTC.

The V call is TRBV28, the J call TRBJ2-3; D ambiguous. This CDR3 contains 14 residues. Trimming cost V 6 bases and J 14 bases, with 24 bases left between them. Germline CDR1 is MDHEN and CDR2 is SYDVKM. In DNA form, the CDR3 reads TGTGCCAGCAGCTTGACTCCTCTCCCCTTTACAAGGTATTTT. Encoded protein: CASSLTPLPFTRYF.

This clone ranks as medium-sized. The V gene is TRBV6-1, the J gene TRBJ2-7, with 11 positions matching TRBD1. This CDR3 region has 14 residues. The germline V gene encodes CDR1 MNHNS and CDR2 SASEGT. The V segment lost 5 bases and the J segment 7 bases; nucleotides outside the gene matches: 7. CDR3 sequence: CASSSGTGGLEQYF. As DNA, the CDR3 is TGTGCCAGCAGTTCCGGGACAGGGGGGTTGGAGCAGTACTTC.

CDR3 amino acids: CASSLSGGGTEAFF. The CDR3 DNA follows: TGTGCCAGCAGCTTGAGCGGGGGAGGTACTGAAGCTTTCTTT. The chain is built from TRBV11-2 and TRBJ1-1, with a possible D match to TRBD1 (5 bases). V was pared by 3 bases and J by 5 bases, with 13 bases between. The CDR3 runs 14 residues. Per the germline V gene, CDR1 is SGHAT and CDR2 is FQNNGV.

The J gene is TRBJ2-3, the V gene TRBV5-1; either TRBD1 or TRBD2 may fit D (5 bases each). The V end lost 3 bases, the J end lost 0 bases, and 5 bases lay between the germline ends. Germline CDR1 reads SGHRS; CDR2 reads YFSETQ. The CDR3 extends over 13 amino acids. CDR3 residues: CASSWGSTDTQYF. Written as DNA, the CDR3 is TGCGCCAGCAGCTGGGGGAGCACAGATACGCAGTATTTT.

V usage is TRBV29-1 and J usage is TRBJ1-1; TRBD1 might be the D (5 bases). CDR3 length: 18 residues. Per germline, CDR1 SQVTM and CDR2 ANQGSEA. V gave up 2 bases and J gave up 0 bases, with 22 bases separating them. CDR3 sequence: CSVELLPRQQGLNTEAFF. CDR3 DNA sequence: TGCAGCGTTGAACTCTTGCCGAGACAGCAAGGGTTGAACACTGAAGCTTTCTTT.

The chain couples TRBV6-5 to TRBJ1-2; D perhaps matches TRBD1 (6 bases). This CDR3 is 13 amino acids long. The ends were cut back, 10 bases at V and 2 bases at J, with 14 bases in the middle. The germline V gene encodes CDR1 MNHEY and CDR2 SVGAGI. In DNA, the CDR3 is TGTGCCACAACAAATGACAGGAACTATGGCTACACCTTC. As protein: CATTNDRNYGYTF.

Details on this clone: Because the CDR3 is missing its conserved closing phenylalanine or tryptophan, this is likely a read error. The DNA is left out, because the CDR3 cannot be placed on it with certainty; the CDR3 is given as TCRdb lists it. The CDR3 loop is CASSQSSGRAFHV. The chain carries TRBV28 and TRBJ2-3; the listed D gene, TRBD2, was not tested against the DNA. The CDR3 adds up to 13 amino acids, both ends counted. CDR1 and CDR2 (germline): MDHEN, SYDVKM.

About this clone: One end of the junction is discordant with germline, which a read error may explain. J is TRBJ2-3 and V is TRBV11-3, with no clear D. The CDR3 loop spans 11 amino acids. Germline V gene lookup returns CDR1 SGHNT and CDR2 YENEEA. The CDR3 DNA reads as TGTGCCAGCAGCTTAGATGGAGTAGCTGCTTTT. It translates to CASSLDGVAAF.